This T cell receptor beta chain comes out of a study of response to subunit inactivated influenza vaccine. Germline V gene lookup returns CDR1 MGHRA and CDR2 YSYEKL. The CDR3 is 11 residues long. V lost 1 base to trimming and J lost 7 bases, with 2 bases between them. TCRdb used MiXCR to reprocess the RT-PCR reads, holding one entry per CDR3 protein. This sample has 150,000 to 200,000 distinct CDR3 sequences; more than 10% occur once, and the top ten carry 29%. This clonotype was detected many times. These sequences were also reported in another study, on T cells expressing NK-cell markers. That publication notes: cDNA encoding TCR beta was synthesized via 5'RACE template switching incorporating UMIs.

The sample was CD8+ T cells sorted from PBMCs, taken roughly 12 days after vaccination. The chain joins TRBV4-1 to TRBJ2-1; D gene uncertain. The sequence came from a man aged 45 to 65 who received an inactivated influenza vaccine. The CDR3 loop reads CASSQGNEQFF. The CDR3, as DNA: TGCGCCAGCAGCCAAGGTAATGAGCAGTTCTTC.